The rows below give T cell receptor beta chains drawn from one sample of a study of cytomegalovirus exposure and HLA in healthy donors. Sequenced by immunoSEQ multiplex PCR; TCRdb stores in-frame clones only, minus some. This sample yields approximately 91,000 clones, of which about nine tenths are seen a single time; approximately 10% belongs to the top ten. The sequenced material came from PBMCs. Receptor source: a young man in good health and CMV-seropositive. CDR3s include the opening cysteine and the closing phenylalanine or tryptophan. A D gene is named only where the DNA matches it firmly. Size is omitted from some rows. Given values are once, few, many or a class for expanded clones.

V gene,J gene,CDR3 length,D gene,clone size,CDR3 protein,CDR3 DNA
TRBV2,TRBJ1-2,16,TRBD1,.,CASSDGGGGQGGGYTF,TGTGCCAGCAGTGACGGGGGCGGAGGACAGGGAGGAGGCTACACCTTC
TRBV28,TRBJ1-4,18,TRBD1,.,CASSGAGTGDLFGEKLFF,TGTGCCAGCAGTGGCGCCGGGACAGGGGATTTGTTTGGAGAAAAACTGTTTTTT
TRBV7-9,TRBJ1-2,17,TRBD1,.,CASSSQSGQGRRYGYTF,TGTGCCAGCAGCTCTCAGTCGGGACAGGGGAGGAGGTATGGCTACACCTTC
TRBV6-1,TRBJ2-1,15,TRBD2,.,CASNRLAGEVNEQFF,TGTGCCAGCAACAGACTAGCGGGAGAAGTGAATGAGCAGTTCTTC
TRBV6-1,TRBJ1-4,12,.,.,CASSTGNEKLFF,TGTGCCAGCAGTACAGGGAATGAAAAACTGTTTTTT
TRBV9,TRBJ2-1,15,.,.,CASSVASLASNEQFF,TGTGCCAGCAGCGTAGCTAGCTTGGCCAGCAATGAGCAGTTCTTC
TRBV9,TRBJ2-2,14,TRBD1,.,CASRGTGGTGELFF,TGTGCCAGCAGGGGGACAGGAGGAACCGGGGAGCTGTTTTTT
TRBV27,TRBJ2-1,14,TRBD2,.,CASSFRGGYNEQFF,TGTGCCAGCAGTTTCCGGGGGGGGTACAATGAGCAGTTCTTC
TRBV7-9,TRBJ2-5,17,TRBD1,.,CASSYLPGQGGWETQYF,TGTGCCAGCAGCTACCTTCCGGGACAGGGGGGTTGGGAGACCCAGTACTTC
TRBV4-1,TRBJ2-1,14,.,.,CASSQGIAYTEQFF,TGCGCCAGCAGCCAAGGAATAGCGTATACTGAGCAGTTCTTC
TRBV4-1,TRBJ2-5,14,.,.,CASSTQGSGETQYF,TGCGCCAGCAGCACACAGGGTTCGGGAGAGACCCAGTACTTC
TRBV19,TRBJ2-5,13,.,.,CASSKGFQETQYF,TGTGCCAGTAGTAAGGGGTTCCAAGAGACCCAGTACTTC
TRBV2,TRBJ1-5,19,.,.,CASSEGDGTVKYSNQPQHF,TGTGCCAGCAGTGAAGGGGACGGGACTGTTAAATATAGCAATCAGCCCCAGCATTTT
TRBV21-1,TRBJ1-5,18,.,.,CASSKRRDRGSDYQPQHF,TGTGCCAGCAGCAAAAGGCGGGACAGGGGAAGCGATTATCAGCCCCAGCATTTT
TRBV5-4,TRBJ1-2,15,TRBD1,.,CASSARTGPNYGYTF,TGTGCCAGCAGCGCTCGGACAGGGCCAAACTATGGCTACACCTTC
TRBV30,TRBJ2-1,12,.,.,CAWTGGYNEQFF,TGTGCCTGGACCGGGGGCTACAATGAGCAGTTCTTC
TRBV6-5,TRBJ1-5,15,.,.,CASRPDRKPNQPQHF,TGTGCCAGCAGGCCCGACAGAAAACCCAATCAGCCCCAGCATTTT
TRBV11-2,TRBJ1-1,15,.,.,CASSAKQGTYVEAFF,TGTGCCAGCAGCGCCAAACAGGGAACTTATGTTGAAGCTTTCTTT
TRBV2,TRBJ1-1,12,.,.,CASTEAATEAFF,TGTGCCAGCACGGAGGCGGCGACTGAAGCTTTCTTT
TRBV6-5,TRBJ1-2,14,TRBD1,few,CASSYAGTGSGYTF,TGTGCCAGCAGTTACGCCGGGACAGGGTCTGGCTACACCTTC
TRBV5-6,TRBJ2-3,14,.,.,CASRDSSSTDTQYF,TGTGCCAGCAGGGACAGCTCTAGCACAGATACGCAGTATTTT
TRBV7-6,TRBJ2-3,15,TRBD2,.,CASSLVPAGADTQYF,TGTGCCAGCAGCTTAGTGCCAGCGGGAGCAGATACGCAGTATTTT
TRBV6-5,TRBJ1-1,13,TRBD1,.,CASKSRTGTEAFF,TGTGCCAGCAAATCGAGGACAGGCACTGAAGCTTTCTTT
TRBV5-1,TRBJ2-2,11,.,once,CASSFAGELFF,TGCGCCAGCAGCTTCGCCGGGGAGCTGTTTTTT
TRBV9,TRBJ2-1,16,.,.,CASSVGQESSYNEQFF,TGTGCCAGCAGCGTAGGGCAGGAAAGCTCCTACAATGAGCAGTTCTTC
TRBV9,TRBJ2-7,15,TRBD2,.,CASSVGGGRRDEQYF,TGTGCCAGCAGCGTAGGGGGAGGGAGGAGGGACGAGCAGTACTTC
TRBV19,TRBJ1-5,15,.,.,CASSGQGYSNQPQHF,TGTGCCAGTAGTGGTCAGGGGTATAGCAATCAGCCCCAGCATTTT
TRBV19,TRBJ2-3,18,.,.,CASSIESRRRTSTDTQYF,TGTGCCAGTAGTATAGAGTCGCGGAGACGGACTAGCACAGATACGCAGTATTTT
TRBV5-1,TRBJ2-5,16,TRBD2,.,CASSLEAGGLLETQYF,TGCGCCAGCAGCTTGGAAGCGGGAGGTTTGTTAGAGACCCAGTACTTC
TRBV27,TRBJ2-3,16,.,.,CASSSFWSPGTDTQYF,TGTGCCAGCAGTTCCTTCTGGTCTCCGGGCACAGATACGCAGTATTTT
TRBV5-6,TRBJ2-7,18,TRBD2,.,CASSLLPGGLAGAYEQYF,TGTGCCAGCAGCTTACTGCCCGGGGGGCTAGCGGGAGCCTACGAGCAGTACTTC
TRBV10-3,TRBJ2-6,16,TRBD1,.,CALGTGGNSGANVLTF,TGTGCCTTAGGGACAGGCGGAAACTCTGGGGCCAACGTCCTGACTTTC
TRBV2,TRBJ1-5,12,.,once,CASSESSQPQHF,TGTGCCAGCAGTGAATCGAGTCAGCCCCAGCATTTT
TRBV6-1,TRBJ2-1,16,TRBD1,.,CASSVRTGLPYNEQFF,TGTGCCAGCAGTGTTAGGACAGGGCTTCCCTACAATGAGCAGTTCTTC
TRBV13,TRBJ2-2,21,.,.,CASSLRGGRGRINANTGELFF,TGTGCCAGCAGCTTAAGGGGGGGCAGGGGTCGCATTAACGCGAACACCGGGGAGCTGTTTTTT
TRBV12-5,TRBJ2-7,18,.,.,CASGSFPEGRIDSDEQYF,TGTGCTAGTGGGTCGTTCCCAGAGGGGAGGATAGACTCCGACGAGCAGTACTTC
TRBV7-6,TRBJ2-7,20,TRBD2,.,CASSLDLTGTRNNLAHEQYF,TGTGCCAGCAGCTTAGACCTGACCGGGACTAGGAACAACCTGGCACACGAGCAGTACTTC
TRBV5-1,TRBJ2-7,12,.,.,CASSLSTYEQYF,TGCGCCAGCAGCTTGTCAACCTACGAGCAGTACTTC
TRBV6-1,TRBJ2-1,16,.,.,CASSDNWRALYNEQFF,TGTGCCAGCAGTGATAACTGGAGGGCCCTCTACAATGAGCAGTTCTTC
TRBV5-4,TRBJ2-3,16,TRBD2,.,CASSLVVAGGLDTQYF,TGTGCCAGCAGCTTGGTGGTAGCGGGAGGGTTAGATACGCAGTATTTT
TRBV2,TRBJ2-1,15,TRBD2,.,CASSPEEAGAHEQFF,TGTGCCAGCAGTCCTGAGGAAGCGGGAGCCCATGAGCAGTTCTTC
TRBV5-1,TRBJ2-1,14,.,.,CASSFEGPYNEQFF,TGCGCCAGCAGCTTCGAGGGCCCCTACAATGAGCAGTTCTTC
TRBV30,TRBJ1-1,13,.,.,CAWVQQANTEAFF,TGTGCCTGGGTACAACAGGCCAACACTGAAGCTTTCTTT